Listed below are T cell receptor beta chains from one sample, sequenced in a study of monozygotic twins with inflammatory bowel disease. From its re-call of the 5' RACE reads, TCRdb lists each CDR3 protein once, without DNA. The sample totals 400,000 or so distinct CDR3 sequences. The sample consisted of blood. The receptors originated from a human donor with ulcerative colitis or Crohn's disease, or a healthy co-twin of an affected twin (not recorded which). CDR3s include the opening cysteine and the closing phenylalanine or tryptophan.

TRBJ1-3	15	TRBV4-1	CASSRIQLSGNTIYF
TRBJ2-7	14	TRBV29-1	CSANVRDRFDEQYF
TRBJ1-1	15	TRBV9	CASSATGDLNTEAFF
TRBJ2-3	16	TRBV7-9	CASSLITSDGTDTQYF
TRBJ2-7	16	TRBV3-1	CASSQAGAGATYEQYF
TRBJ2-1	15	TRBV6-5	CASSYASGGLGEQFF
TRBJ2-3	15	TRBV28	CASSQPKSSRDTQYF
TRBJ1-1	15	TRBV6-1	CASKGVGAGEAEAFF
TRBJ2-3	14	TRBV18	CASSPLGGGDTQYF
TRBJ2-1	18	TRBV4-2	CASSQDLGGLSSYNEQFF
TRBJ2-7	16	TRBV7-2	CASSAGGGTGRYEQYF
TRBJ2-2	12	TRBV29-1	CSVEYYTGELFF
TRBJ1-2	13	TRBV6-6	CASRRDRVDGYTF
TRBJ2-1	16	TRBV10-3	CAISESDSGGYNEQFF
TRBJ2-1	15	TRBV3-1	CASSHGTGAYNEQFF
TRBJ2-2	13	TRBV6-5	CASMGGDAGELFF
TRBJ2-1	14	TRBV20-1	CSASTGTAYNEQFF
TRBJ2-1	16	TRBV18	CASSHTGTGGRDEQFF
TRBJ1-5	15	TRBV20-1	CSASPGKGLDQPQHF
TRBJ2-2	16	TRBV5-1	CASGGAAPSNTGELFF
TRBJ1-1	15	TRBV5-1	CASSSGQVMNTEAFF
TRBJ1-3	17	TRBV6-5	CASSYSRLGLEGNTIYF
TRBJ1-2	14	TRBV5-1	CASSLAGTENGYTF
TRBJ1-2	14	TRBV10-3	CAISEMPGVGGYTF
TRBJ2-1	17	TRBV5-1	CASSLKTPGSSYNEQFF
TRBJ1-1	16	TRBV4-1	CASSQVPRGEPTEAFF
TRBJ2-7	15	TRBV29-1	CSVGSTTRGRHEQYF
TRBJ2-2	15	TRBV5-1	CASTPKDPETGELFF
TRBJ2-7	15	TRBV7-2	CASSSRTGAPYEQYF
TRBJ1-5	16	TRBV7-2	CASSTSTGVKNQPQHF
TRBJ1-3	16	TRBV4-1	CASSQDATGLGNTIYF
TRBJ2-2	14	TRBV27	CASSLGSFTGELFF
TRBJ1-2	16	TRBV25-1	CASSDSRQGINYGYTF
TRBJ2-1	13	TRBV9	CASSVASGNEQFF
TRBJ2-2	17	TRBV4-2	CASSVLAGGINTGELFF
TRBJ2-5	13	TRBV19	CASSTPLGETQYF
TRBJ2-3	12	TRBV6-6	CASSNLGDTQYF
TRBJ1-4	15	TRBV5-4	CASTSREGQYEKLFF
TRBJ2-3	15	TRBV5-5	CASSFGSGGGDTQYF
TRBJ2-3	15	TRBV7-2	CASSLDPQSTDTQYF